A single sample is the source of the 8 T cell receptor beta chains below, sequenced in a study of persistence of HIV-infected CD4 T cells. These TCRs' antigens remain unknown. Overlapping HIV-1 Gag 15-mer peptides at around 1 ug per peptide per mL were used. Memory cells lacking CD40L and CD69 with high CD45RO were sorted. Sequencing used immunoSEQ version 4 in survey mode. Generated by immunoSEQ multiplex PCR, the TCRdb table keeps only in-frame clones and is missing some. This table has tens of thousands of clones, around 78% appearing once. The sample here was CD4+ T cells sorted from PBMCs after 18-hour stimulation, taken from a patient who received antiretroviral therapy. The receptors here all came from an adult man with HIV who was CMV-seropositive.

V usage is TRBV4-2 and J usage is TRBJ2-7; D is undetermined. V lost 1 base and J lost 2, with 6 bases in between. This CDR3 region has 13 residues. Per the germline V gene, CDR1 is LGHNA and CDR2 is YNFKEQ. The CDR3 DNA sequence: TGTGCCAGCAGCCAAGTCGACGCCTACGAGCAGTACTTC. This encodes CASSQVDAYEQYF.

The sample holds one count of this clone. J is TRBJ2-5 and V is TRBV5-1, with D tentatively TRBD1 (6 bases). V was pared by 0 bases and J by 5 bases, with 14 bases between. Germline CDR1 reads SGHRS; CDR2 reads YFSETQ. The CDR3 is 15 residues long. The CDR3: CASSLGTDHLETQYF. The CDR3 DNA follows: TGCGCCAGCAGCTTGGGGACAGACCATTTGGAGACCCAGTACTTC.

The V call is TRBV30, the J call TRBJ1-5; perhaps TRBD1 as D (5 bases). The CDR3 consists of 15 residues. Looked up from germline, CDR1 is GTSNPN and CDR2 is SVGIG (reference sequence). The V gene lost 3 bases and the J gene lost 3 bases, with 15 bases spanning the gap. CDR3 region: CAWSLGGGNNQPQHF. CDR3 nucleotide sequence: TGTGCCTGGAGCCTTGGCGGGGGGAACAATCAGCCCCAGCATTTT. The whole variable domain, remainder taken from reference TRBV30 and TRBJ1-5, is SQTIHQWPATLVQPVGSPLSLECTVEGTSNPNLYWYRQAAGRGLQLLFYSVGIGQISSEVPQNLSASRPQDRQFILSSKKLLLSDSGFYLCAWSLGGGNNQPQHFGDGTRLSIL.

The rearrangement links TRBV4-1 to TRBJ1-3; TRBD1 might be the D (5 bases). In germline, CDR1 is MGHRA, CDR2 YSYEKL. Trimming took off 4 bases at V and 2 bases at J, with 18 bases between the two ends. This CDR3 spans 17 amino acids. CDR3 in DNA: TGCGCCAGCAGCCGCCCGGGACGGGAGCCGACTGGAAACACCATATATTTT. This codes for CASSRPGREPTGNTIYF.

In nucleotides, the CDR3 is TGTGCCATGGGAAAGAATGTTGGCGGGGAGCTGTTTTTT. Its translation is CAMGKNVGGELFF. The rearrangement links TRBV10-3 to TRBJ2-2; no reliable D call. CDR1 is ENHRY and CDR2 is SYGVKD in the germline V gene. The CDR3 spans 13 residues. V dropped 9 bases and J dropped 7 bases, with 15 bases sitting between them.

The CDR3 region has the DNA TGTGCCAGCAGTCCACCCGGAGGCAGTCCAAATGAAAAACTGTTTTTT. It translates to CASSPPGGSPNEKLFF. This chain joins TRBV27 and TRBJ1-4, with D hard to call. Trimming stripped 5 bases from V and 5 bases from J, with 18 bases between. Germline V lookup: CDR1 MNHEY, CDR2 SMNVEV (reference sequence). The CDR3 totals 16 residues.

This clone showed up just a few times. The chain recombines TRBV2 with TRBJ2-4; D remains unclear. The V end was cut by 7 bases, the J end by 0 bases, with 13 bases between. The CDR3 is 15 amino acids. The V gene's germline CDR1 is SNHLY and CDR2 FYNNEI. The CDR3 sequence: CASTLAAIAKNIQYF. CDR3 bases: TGTGCCAGCACCCTGGCCGCGATAGCCAAAAACATTCAGTACTTC.

The V gene is TRBV5-1, the J gene TRBJ2-7; D gene unclear. This CDR3 has 12 amino acids. Deletions cut 3 bases from V and 5 bases from J, with 9 bases between. CDR1 is SGHRS, CDR2 YFSETQ, per germline. The CDR3 loop is CASSSGPHEQYF. Written as DNA, the CDR3 is TGCGCCAGCAGCTCTGGGCCACACGAGCAGTACTTC.